The T cell receptor beta chain described here comes from a study of shared clonotypes between healthy human individuals. Study-level points and caveats: Donor clonotype sharing was expected to depend on sequencing depth.

The protocol was immunoSEQ multiplex PCR, while the TCRdb copy is restricted to in-frame clones and leaves out a portion. The sample records millions of clones, 85% to 95% being singletons. A note on this clone: Its antigen is unidentified.

The germline gives CDR1 SQVTM, CDR2 ANQGSEA. J was trimmed by 1 base and V by 7 bases; bases with no gene match: 4. The CDR3 loop spans 13 amino acids. The chain couples TRBV29-1 to TRBJ2-7; 10 positions agree with TRBD1. Sequenced input: naive CD4+ T cells sorted from blood. Stated subset: CD45RA+ positively selected. The sequence derives from a man aged 18 to 35 in good health. The CDR3: CSGGDRGSYEQYF. CDR3 sequence (DNA): TGCAGCGGTGGGGACAGGGGATCCTACGAGCAGTACTTC.